This T cell receptor beta chain was captured by sequencing in a study of shared clonotypes between healthy human individuals. TCRdb's table, derived via immunoSEQ multiplex PCR, lists solely in-frame clones and lacks some. The table lists millions of clones, about 92% of them singletons. The germline gives CDR1 MNHNS, CDR2 SASEGT. This CDR3 has 16 amino acids. Unmatched junction bases numbered 11, after V lost 1 base and J lost 5 bases. Material for sequencing was naive CD4+ T cells sorted from blood. Regarding subset: CD45RA+ positively selected. The chain couples TRBV6-1 to TRBJ2-7; the match to TRBD2 covers 7 bases. This receptor was identified in a man aged 18 to 35 in good health. The CDR3 nucleotides read TGTGCCAGCAGTGAAGGTAGAGCGGCGGGGAGGGACGAGCAGTACTTC. It codes for CASSEGRAAGRDEQYF.